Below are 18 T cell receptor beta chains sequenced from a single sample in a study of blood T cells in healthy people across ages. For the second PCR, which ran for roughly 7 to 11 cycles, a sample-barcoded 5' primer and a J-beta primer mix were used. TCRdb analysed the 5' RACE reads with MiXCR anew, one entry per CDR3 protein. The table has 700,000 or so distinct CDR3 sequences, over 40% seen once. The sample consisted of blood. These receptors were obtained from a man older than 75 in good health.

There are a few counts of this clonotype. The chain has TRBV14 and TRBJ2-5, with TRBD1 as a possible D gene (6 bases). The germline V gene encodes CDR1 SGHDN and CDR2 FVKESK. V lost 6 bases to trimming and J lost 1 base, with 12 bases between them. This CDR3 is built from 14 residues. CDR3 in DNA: TGTGCCAGCAGTAGGGACACCTTCCAAGAGACCCAGTACTTC. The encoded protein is CASSRDTFQETQYF.

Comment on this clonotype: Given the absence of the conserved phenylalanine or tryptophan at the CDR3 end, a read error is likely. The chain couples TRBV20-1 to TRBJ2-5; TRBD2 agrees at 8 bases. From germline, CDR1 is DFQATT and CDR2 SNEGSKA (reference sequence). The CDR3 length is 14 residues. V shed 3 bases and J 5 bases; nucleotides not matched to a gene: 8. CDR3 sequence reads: CSASLVAGTETQYL. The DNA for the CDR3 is TGCAGTGCTAGTTTGGTAGCGGGAACTGAGACCCAGTACTTA.

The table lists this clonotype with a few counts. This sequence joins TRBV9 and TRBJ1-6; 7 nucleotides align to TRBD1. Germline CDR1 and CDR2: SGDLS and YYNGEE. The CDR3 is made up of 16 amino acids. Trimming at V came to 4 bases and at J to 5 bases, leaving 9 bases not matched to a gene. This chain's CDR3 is CASSQLGQADNSPLHF. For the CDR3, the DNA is TGTGCCAGCAGCCAACTTGGACAGGCTGATAATTCACCCCTCCACTTT.

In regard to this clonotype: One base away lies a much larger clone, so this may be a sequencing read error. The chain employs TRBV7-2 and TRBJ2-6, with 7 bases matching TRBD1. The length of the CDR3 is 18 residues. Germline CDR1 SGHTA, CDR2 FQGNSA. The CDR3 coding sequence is TGTGCCAACAGCTTAGTTTCGGGACAGTACTCTGGGGCCAACGTCCTGACTTTC. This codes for CANSLVSGQYSGANVLTF.

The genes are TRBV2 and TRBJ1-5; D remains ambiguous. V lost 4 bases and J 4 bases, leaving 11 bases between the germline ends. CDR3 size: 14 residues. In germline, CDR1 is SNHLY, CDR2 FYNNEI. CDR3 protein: CASSGFGRNQPQHF. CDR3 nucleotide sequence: TGTGCCAGCAGTGGTTTCGGTAGAAATCAGCCCCAGCATTTT.

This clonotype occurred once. The CDR3: CASGGLAGGTSYNEQFF. Written as DNA, the CDR3 is TGTGCCAGCGGGGGACTAGCGGGAGGGACGTCCTACAATGAGCAGTTCTTC. The rearrangement uses TRBV6-6 and TRBJ2-1, with 16 nucleotides matching TRBD2. The CDR3 spans 17 residues. The germline CDR1 and CDR2 sequences are MNHNY and SVGAGI (reference sequence). The V and J ends lost 8 bases and 1 base, in that order; junction bases with no gene match: 5.

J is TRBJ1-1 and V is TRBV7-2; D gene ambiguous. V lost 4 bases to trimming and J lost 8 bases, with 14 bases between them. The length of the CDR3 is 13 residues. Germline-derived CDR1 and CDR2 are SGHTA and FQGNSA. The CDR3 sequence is CASSSRAGGEAFF. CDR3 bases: TGTGCCAGCAGCTCCCGGGCGGGAGGGGAAGCTTTCTTT. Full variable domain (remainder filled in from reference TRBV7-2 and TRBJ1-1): GAGVSQSPSNKVTEKGKDVELRCDPISGHTALYWYRQSLGQGLEFLIYFQGNSAPDKSGLPSDRFSAERTGGSVSTLTIQRTQQEDSAVYLCASSSRAGGEAFFGQGTRLTVV.

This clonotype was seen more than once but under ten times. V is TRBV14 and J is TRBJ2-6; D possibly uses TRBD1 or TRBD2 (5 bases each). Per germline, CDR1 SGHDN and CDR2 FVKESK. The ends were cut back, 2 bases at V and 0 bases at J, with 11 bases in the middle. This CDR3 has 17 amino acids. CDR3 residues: CASSQMGRTSGANVLTF. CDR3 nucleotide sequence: TGTGCCAGCAGCCAAATGGGACGGACCTCTGGGGCCAACGTCCTGACTTTC.

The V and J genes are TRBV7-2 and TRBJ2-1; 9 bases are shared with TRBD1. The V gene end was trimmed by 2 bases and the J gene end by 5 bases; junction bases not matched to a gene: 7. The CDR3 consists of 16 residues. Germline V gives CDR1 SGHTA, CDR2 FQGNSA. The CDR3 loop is CASSLILGTGHNEQFF. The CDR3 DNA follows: TGTGCCAGCAGCTTAATTCTAGGGACAGGGCACAATGAGCAGTTCTTC.

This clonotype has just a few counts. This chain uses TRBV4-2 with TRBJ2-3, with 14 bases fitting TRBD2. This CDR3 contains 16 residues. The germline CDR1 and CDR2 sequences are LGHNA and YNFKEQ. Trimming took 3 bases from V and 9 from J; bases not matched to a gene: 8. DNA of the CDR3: TGTGCCAGCAGCCAGAGACTAGCGGGAGGGCCAGGGACGCAGTATTTT. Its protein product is CASSQRLAGGPGTQYF.

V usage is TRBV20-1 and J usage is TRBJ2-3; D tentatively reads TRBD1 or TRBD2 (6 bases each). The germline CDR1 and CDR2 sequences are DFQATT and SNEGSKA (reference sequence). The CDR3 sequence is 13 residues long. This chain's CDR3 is CRPRDTSTDTQYF. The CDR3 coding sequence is TGCAGACCGCGGGACACTAGCACAGATACGCAGTATTTT.

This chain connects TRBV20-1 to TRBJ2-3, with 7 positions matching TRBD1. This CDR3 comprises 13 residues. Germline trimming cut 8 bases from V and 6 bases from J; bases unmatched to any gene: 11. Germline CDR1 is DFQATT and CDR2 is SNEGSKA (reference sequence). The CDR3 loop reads CSHMGTVLDTQYF. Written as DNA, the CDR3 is TGCAGTCACATGGGGACAGTCCTGGATACGCAGTATTTT.

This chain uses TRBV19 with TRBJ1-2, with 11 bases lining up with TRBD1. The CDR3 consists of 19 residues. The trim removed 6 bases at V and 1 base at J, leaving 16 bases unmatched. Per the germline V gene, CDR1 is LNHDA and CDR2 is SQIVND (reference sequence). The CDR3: CASSHGQGANIPDNYGYTF. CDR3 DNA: TGTGCCAGTAGCCATGGACAGGGGGCGAATATTCCCGATAACTATGGCTACACCTTC. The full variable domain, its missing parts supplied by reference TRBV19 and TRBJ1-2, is DGGITQSPKYLFRKEGQNVTLSCEQNLNHDAMYWYRQDPGQGLRLIYYSQIVNDFQKGDIAEGYSVSREKKESFPLTVTSAQKNPTAFYLCASSHGQGANIPDNYGYTFGSGTRLTVV.

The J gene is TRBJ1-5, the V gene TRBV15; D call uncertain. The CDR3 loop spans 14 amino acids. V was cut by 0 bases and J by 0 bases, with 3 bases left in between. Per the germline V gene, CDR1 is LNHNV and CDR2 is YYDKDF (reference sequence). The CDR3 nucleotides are TGTGCCACCAGCAGAGACCTTAGCAATCAGCCCCAGCATTTT. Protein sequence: CATSRDLSNQPQHF.

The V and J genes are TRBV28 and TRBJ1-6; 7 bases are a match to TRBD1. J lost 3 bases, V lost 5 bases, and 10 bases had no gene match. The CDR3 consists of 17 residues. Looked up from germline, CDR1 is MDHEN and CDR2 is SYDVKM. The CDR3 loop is CASSTSGQTNYNSPLHF. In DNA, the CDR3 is TGTGCCAGCAGTACCTCGGGACAGACAAACTATAATTCACCCCTCCACTTT.

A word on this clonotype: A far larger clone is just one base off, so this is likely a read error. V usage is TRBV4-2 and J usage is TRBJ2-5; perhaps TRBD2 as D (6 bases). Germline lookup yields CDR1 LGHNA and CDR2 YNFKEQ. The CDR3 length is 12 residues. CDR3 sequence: CASSLSGETRYF. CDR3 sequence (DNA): TGTGCCAGCAGCTTATCGGGAGAGACCCGGTACTTC.

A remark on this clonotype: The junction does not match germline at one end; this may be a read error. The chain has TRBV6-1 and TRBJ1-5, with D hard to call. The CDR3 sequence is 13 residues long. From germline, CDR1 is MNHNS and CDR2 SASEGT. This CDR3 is CDSSGQFNQPQHF. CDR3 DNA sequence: TGTGACAGCAGTGGCCAGTTCAATCAGCCCCAGCATTTT.

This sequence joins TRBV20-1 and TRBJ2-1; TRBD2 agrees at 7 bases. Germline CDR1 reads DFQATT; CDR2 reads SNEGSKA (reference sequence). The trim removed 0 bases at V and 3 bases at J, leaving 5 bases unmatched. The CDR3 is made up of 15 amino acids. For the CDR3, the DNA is TGCAGTGCTAGAGATTATCGGGACTACTACAATGAGCAGTTCTTC. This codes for CSARDYRDYYNEQFF.